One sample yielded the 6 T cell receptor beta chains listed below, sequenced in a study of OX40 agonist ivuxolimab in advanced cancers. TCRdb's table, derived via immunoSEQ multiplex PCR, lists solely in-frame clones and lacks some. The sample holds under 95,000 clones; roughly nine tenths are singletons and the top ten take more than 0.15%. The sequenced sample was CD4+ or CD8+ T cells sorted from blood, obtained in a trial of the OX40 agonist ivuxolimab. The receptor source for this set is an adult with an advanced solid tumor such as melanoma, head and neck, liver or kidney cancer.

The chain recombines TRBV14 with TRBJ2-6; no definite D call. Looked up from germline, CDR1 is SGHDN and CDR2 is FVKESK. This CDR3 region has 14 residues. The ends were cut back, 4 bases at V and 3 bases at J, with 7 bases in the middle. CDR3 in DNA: TGTGCCAGCAGCCCATCAGGTGGGGCCAACGTCCTGACTTTC. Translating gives CASSPSGGANVLTF. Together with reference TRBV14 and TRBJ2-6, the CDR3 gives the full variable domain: EAGVTQFPSHSVIEKGQTVTLRCDPISGHDNLYWYRRVMGKEIKFLLHFVKESKQDESGMPNNRFLAERTGGTYSTLKVQPAELEDSGVYFCASSPSGGANVLTFGAGSRLTVL.

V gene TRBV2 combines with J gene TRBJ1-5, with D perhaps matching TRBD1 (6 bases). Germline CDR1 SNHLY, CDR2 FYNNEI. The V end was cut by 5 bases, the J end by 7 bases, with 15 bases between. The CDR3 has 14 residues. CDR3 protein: CASSPDSLGQPQHF. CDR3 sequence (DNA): TGTGCCAGCAGTCCGGACAGCCTAGGACAGCCCCAGCATTTT.

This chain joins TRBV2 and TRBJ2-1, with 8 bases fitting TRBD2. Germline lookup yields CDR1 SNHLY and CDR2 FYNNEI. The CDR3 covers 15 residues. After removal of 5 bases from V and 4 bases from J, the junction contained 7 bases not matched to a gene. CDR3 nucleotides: TGTGCCAGCAGTAAGGGCCGGGGGGGGTACAATGAGCAGTTCTTC. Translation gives CASSKGRGGYNEQFF.

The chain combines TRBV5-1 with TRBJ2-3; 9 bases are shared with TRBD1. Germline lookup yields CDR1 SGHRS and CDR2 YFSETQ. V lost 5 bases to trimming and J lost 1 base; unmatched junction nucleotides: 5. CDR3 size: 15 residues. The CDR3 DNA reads TGCGCCAGCAGTCTTCGGACAGGGGGCACAGATACGCAGTATTTT. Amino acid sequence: CASSLRTGGTDTQYF.

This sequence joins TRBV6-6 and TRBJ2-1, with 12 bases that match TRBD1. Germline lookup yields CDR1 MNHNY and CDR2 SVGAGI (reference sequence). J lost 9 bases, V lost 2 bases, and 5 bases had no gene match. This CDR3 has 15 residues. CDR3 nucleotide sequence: TGTGCCAGCAGTTACGGGACAGGGGGCCAGGGTGAGCAGTTCTTC. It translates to CASSYGTGGQGEQFF.

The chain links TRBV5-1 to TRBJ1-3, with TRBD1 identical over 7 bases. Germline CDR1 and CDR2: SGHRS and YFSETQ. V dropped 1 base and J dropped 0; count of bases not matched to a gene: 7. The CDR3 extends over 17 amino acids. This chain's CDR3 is CASSLSGTVRSGNTIYF. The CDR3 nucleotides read TGCGCCAGCAGCTTGTCCGGGACAGTCCGCTCTGGAAACACCATATATTTT.